The entry below gives a single T cell receptor (beta chain) sequence along with its context. The sample is drawn from a study of blood T cell repertoires in COVID-19. Turning to the study itself: Samples taken during acute and convalescent COVID-19 were collected in the United States, Italy and Spain.

V lost 2 bases to trimming and J lost 8 bases, with 19 bases between them. The CDR3 runs to 16 residues. Germline CDR1 MDHEN, CDR2 SYDVKM. Repertoires were generated with immunoSEQ multiplex PCR, while TCRdb's copy carries only in-frame clones and drops some. The table shows about 290,000 clones, with around nine tenths occurring only once. This chain connects TRBV28 to TRBJ2-1, with a weak D call TRBD1 (5 bases). The origin of this receptor is a woman aged 25 to 39 with COVID-19, enrolled during active disease. Sequenced sample: peripheral blood. The CDR3 here is CASSLNGPLTEDEQFF. In DNA, the CDR3 is TGTGCCAGCAGTTTAAATGGCCCCCTGACAGAAGATGAGCAGTTCTTC.